Included here is one T cell receptor (beta chain) sequence, with context. Its antigen is currently unknown. V dropped 4 bases and J dropped 2 bases, with 11 bases sitting between them. The CDR3 contains 14 residues. Looked up from germline, CDR1 is MDHEN and CDR2 is SYDVKM. The sample is drawn from a study of T-cell reconstitution after alpha-beta-depleted transplantation in children. General study results and limits: Several hundred expanded graft clones reportedly supplied alpha-beta T cells about two months after transplant. Among T cells one year after transplant, newly produced cells accounted for most counts and diversity.

Molecular barcoding with unique molecular identifiers was used for the TCRbeta library. TCRdb processed the PCR reads anew with MiXCR; each CDR3 protein has one entry. The sample includes over 400,000 distinct CDR3 sequences, 43% of them seen just once. The J gene is TRBJ2-5, the V gene TRBV28; possibly TRBD2 for D (6 bases). This sequence was found in a girl aged 2-10 years with aplastic anemia, due to receive a stem cell transplant. The sequencing used PBMCs, collected before TCRalphabeta/CD19-depleted stem cell transplant. The CDR3 protein is CASSSAGWQETQYF. The CDR3 nucleotides read TGTGCCAGCAGTTCCGCGGGATGGCAAGAGACCCAGTACTTC.